This TCR beta chain was profiled in a study (dated by TCRdb to between 2014 and 2017). A note on the overall study: Whether tumor-infiltrating Tregs in breast cancer are recruited from blood Tregs or converted in situ from other CD4+ T cell subsets was tested.

Cells that were CD4+CD25+CD127-/low were isolated as Tregs. Tregs, naive and memory CD4+ T cells from tumor, blood and ipsilateral draining lymph nodes of five breast cancer patients underwent full-length TCR alpha and beta sequencing. Tumor tissue and lymph nodes obtained from ipsilateral axillary dissection were perfused with PBS, minced and then digested with collagenase I and hyaluronidase. FACS confirmed that the sorted cell populations were more than 90% pure. This clonotype was detected ten times or more. Its binding antigen is unknown. Base-call qualities are not available, and no considerably larger clone is one nucleotide away. Full-length TCR variable regions were amplified by 5' RACE PCR using constant-region reverse primers, and then by semi-nested PCR using Nested Universal Primer A. Using the ReliaPrep RNA Cell Miniprep System, total RNA was extracted, and the SMARTer RACE 5'/3' Kit was then used to reverse transcribe the RNA into 5'RACE-ready cDNA. Multiplex adaptors were used to barcode full-length TCR alpha and beta libraries, and the barcoded libraries were sequenced on an Illumina MiSeq. In the authors' own workflow: For each of nine subset-tissue groups, sequencing data from the five patients were combined, and the groups were compared by unsupervised clustering of TCR gene usage. The Morisita-Horn index was used to calculate repertoire similarity, with shared sequences weighted according to their contribution to each repertoire. TCRdb took the public reads, trimmed them with fastp at Q25, ran MiXCR for clone calling and kept in-frame beta chains. Each CDR3 protein appears once, grouped with its most common genes and DNA. The V and J calls, along with clone size, are taken from TCRdb and not from the paper's own processing. This sample lists approximately 57,000 distinct CDR3 sequences; around 20% were detected once. Jointly, the top ten make up about 2.9% of the sample.

Study-wide conclusions, independent of this receptor: The larger-cohort validation was restricted to a single TCR beta V-J rearrangement rather than whole repertoires. Tumor memory CD4+ T cell TCR gene usage clustered with blood and lymph node memory CD4+ cells and lymph node naive CD4+ cells. The greatest overlap of tumor-infiltrating Treg TCR alpha and beta sequences was with tumor naive CD4+ T cells, followed next by blood naive CD4+ T cells.

The sequencing sample was made of tumor-infiltrating Tregs sorted from the breast tumor. The TCR comes from a female donor with breast cancer.

The DNA sequence is TGCGCCAGCAGTCCCTCACAGGGGCTCTATGGCTACACCTTC. The translation is CASSPSQGLYGYTF. The rearrangement combines TRBV5-1 with TRBJ1-2, with 7 middle bases fitting TRBD1. Clipping removes 5 bases from V and 4 bases from J, with 8 as the unmatched junction base count. From its cysteine to its phenylalanine, the CDR3 spans 14 amino acids. The only DNA kept is the CDR3, 42 bases in frame from the first base. CDR1 SGHRS and CDR2 YFSETQ are derived from the germline V gene.